This TCR beta chain was identified during a study of cytomegalovirus exposure and HLA in healthy donors. Primers included in the PCR were 60 Vbeta and 13 Jbeta primers. Assay used: immunoSEQ multiplex PCR; TCRdb lists only in-frame clones, some missing. The data show 210,000 or so clones, 60% to 80% seen once. The CDR3 is 17 amino acids. V was pared by 3 bases and J by 7 bases, with 15 bases of the junction left unmatched. CDR1 WNHNN and CDR2 SYGVQD come from the germline V gene (reference sequence). Sequenced: PBMCs. This sequence originates from a man aged 18 to 35 in good health and CMV-seronegative. This chain links TRBV10-1 with TRBJ1-5; 7 bases line up with TRBD1. CDR3 nucleotides: TGCGCCAGCAGTGAAGAGAGGGGGCCCTCGAGGTGGCAGCCCCAGCATTTT. Translation gives CASSEERGPSRWQPQHF.